The 29 T cell receptor beta chains in this list originate from one sample, sequenced in a study of OX40 agonist ivuxolimab in advanced cancers. Libraries were prepared through the immunoSEQ multiplex PCR assay. Held by TCRdb, this immuneACCESS table contains in-frame sequences only and omits some clones. Under half of the omission traces to an unresolved V gene where checked; the cause of the rest is unknown. Within this sample are 20,000 to 25,000 clones, with more than 70% of them counted one time only. The leading ten clones occupy over 8.5% of the sample. Sequencing used CD4+ or CD8+ T cells sorted from blood, obtained in a trial of the OX40 agonist ivuxolimab. These receptors were taken from an adult with an advanced solid tumor such as melanoma, head and neck, liver or kidney cancer.

Only a few counts were recorded for this clone. The rearrangement uses TRBV6-1 and TRBJ2-1, with 11 bases that match TRBD2. Trimming took 2 bases from V and 9 from J; bases not matched to a gene: 6. The CDR3 sequence is 15 residues long. The germline V gene has CDR1 MNHNS and CDR2 SASEGT. The CDR3 coding sequence is TGTGCCAGCAGTGAAAGTAGCGGGGGGGTCGGTGAGCAGTTCTTC. It yields the protein CASSESSGGVGEQFF.

This clone was observed a single time. This sequence joins TRBV9 and TRBJ1-1; no reliable D call. Germline CDR1 reads SGDLS; CDR2 reads YYNGEE. This CDR3 comprises 13 residues. Trimming pared 0 bases from V and 6 bases from J, leaving 9 bases between. The CDR3 DNA sequence: TGTGCCAGCAGCGTAGAGATGAGATCTGAAGCTTTCTTT. Translated: CASSVEMRSEAFF.

CDR3 coding DNA: TGCGCCAGCAGCCAAGTTTGGGGCTCGGGTCCTCAAGCAGATACGCAGTATTTT. Its translation is CASSQVWGSGPQADTQYF. The rearrangement joins TRBV4-1 to TRBJ2-3; TRBD1 might be the D (5 bases). The CDR3 runs 18 residues. Trimming removed 1 base at V and 4 bases at J, with 21 bases between. Germline CDR1 and CDR2: MGHRA and YSYEKL.

V and J are TRBV18 and TRBJ2-7, with D possibly matching TRBD1 (6 bases). This CDR3 has 14 amino acids. CDR1 and CDR2 (germline): KGHSH, LQKENI. The germline V and J ends were trimmed by 3 bases and 1 base, with 10 bases remaining between them. CDR3 bases: TGTGCCAGCTCACCGGAACAGGGATCCTACGAGCAGTACTTC. The encoded protein is CASSPEQGSYEQYF.

The table lists this clone with a few counts. V gene TRBV4-2 combines with J gene TRBJ2-6; D remains ambiguous. V was shortened by 0 bases and J by 1 base, with 7 bases between the two germline ends. The CDR3 spans 16 residues. CDR1 is LGHNA and CDR2 is YNFKEQ in the germline V gene. Here the CDR3 reads CASSQEQMSGANVLTF. The CDR3 DNA sequence: TGTGCCAGCAGCCAAGAACAGATGTCTGGGGCCAACGTCCTGACTTTC.

This clone was seen a single time. The chain is built from TRBV18 and TRBJ2-3, with D possibly matching TRBD1 (6 bases). The CDR3 totals 12 residues. In germline, CDR1 is KGHSH, CDR2 LQKENI. Trimming cost V 7 bases and J 11 bases, with 16 bases left between them. The CDR3 coding sequence is TGTGCCAGCTTTCACGAGGGGGAGCGGCAGTATTTT. It is translated as CASFHEGERQYF.

This clone has a single count. The rearrangement joins TRBV2 to TRBJ2-2, with 9 bases matching TRBD2. Trimming cost V 10 bases and J 8 bases; bases outside gene matches: 14. Germline V gives CDR1 SNHLY, CDR2 FYNNEI. CDR3 length: 15 amino acids. The CDR3 loop is CATQTSGKRKGELFF. The CDR3, as DNA: TGTGCCACCCAGACTAGCGGAAAAAGAAAAGGGGAGCTGTTTTTT.

The chain employs TRBV6-1 and TRBJ1-2; a weak D match, TRBD1 (5 bases). Germline loops: CDR1 MNHNS, CDR2 SASEGT. V dropped 0 bases and J dropped 4 bases, with 15 bases sitting between them. The CDR3 totals 16 residues. The DNA for the CDR3 is TGTGCCAGCAGTGAAGCCCCTTCGGGCGGGGGCTATGGCTACACCTTC. Protein product: CASSEAPSGGGYGYTF.

This sequence joins TRBV18 and TRBJ2-7; D possibly matches TRBD1 or TRBD2 (5 bases each). This CDR3 has 13 residues. Trimming pared 3 bases from V and 4 bases from J, leaving 10 bases between. Germline lookup yields CDR1 KGHSH and CDR2 LQKENI. In nucleotides, the CDR3 is TGTGCCAGCTCACCTGGCGAGGGGTACGAGCAGTACTTC. Protein sequence: CASSPGEGYEQYF.

The chain employs TRBV6-6 and TRBJ2-5; D is possibly TRBD1 or TRBD2 (6 bases each). TRBJ2-7 matches the DNA end more closely, so the J call is doubtful. This CDR3 region has 13 residues. Germline V CDR1 and CDR2: MNHNY, SVGAGI (reference sequence). The CDR3 nucleotides are TGTGCCAGCAGTTACCTGGGGGGCCACGAGCAGTACTTC. This translates into CASSYLGGHEQYF.

The rearrangement joins TRBV4-2 to TRBJ1-2; tentative D call: TRBD1 (5 bases). Germline V gives CDR1 LGHNA, CDR2 YNFKEQ. The CDR3 consists of 19 residues. V lost 5 bases to trimming and J lost 4 bases, with 29 bases between them. CDR3: CASSGGVDWTDSHSYGYTF. Written as DNA, the CDR3 is TGTGCCAGCAGCGGGGGGGTTGACTGGACCGATTCCCACAGCTATGGCTACACCTTC.

The genes are TRBV7-6 and TRBJ2-3; D gene unclear. The CDR3 spans 13 residues. Trimming removed 1 base at V and 10 bases at J, with 12 bases between. Germline V gene data show CDR1 as SGHVS and CDR2 as FNYEAQ. CDR3 sequence reads: CASSLEGWRPQYF. In DNA, the CDR3 is TGTGCCAGCAGCTTAGAGGGATGGCGACCGCAGTATTTT.

This clone came up once. V gene TRBV4-2 combines with J gene TRBJ2-7; D is ambiguous. CDR1 LGHNA and CDR2 YNFKEQ come from the germline V gene. The CDR3 sequence is 15 residues long. V lost 0 bases and J lost 6, with 15 bases in between. The CDR3 sequence: CASSQEEQAPGEQYF. The DNA of the CDR3 is TGTGCCAGCAGCCAAGAGGAGCAGGCTCCCGGCGAGCAGTACTTC.

The chain uses TRBV11-2 and TRBJ2-7; 9 bases match TRBD2. The V and J ends lost 1 base and 0 bases, in that order; junction bases with no gene match: 4. Germline CDR1 reads SGHAT; CDR2 reads FQNNGV. This CDR3 spans 16 amino acids. The CDR3 DNA reads as TGTGCCAGCAGCTTAGGCGGGAGGGGGAGCTCCTACGAGCAGTACTTC. Its protein is CASSLGGRGSSYEQYF.

The chain links TRBV5-1 to TRBJ2-7; the D gene is possibly TRBD2 (5 bases). The CDR3 is 16 residues long. V gave up 0 bases and J gave up 4 bases, with 17 bases separating them. CDR1 and CDR2 from the germline V gene are SGHRS and YFSETQ. The CDR3 reads CASSLGYRDNKYEQYF. In DNA form, the CDR3 reads TGCGCCAGCAGCTTGGGGTACCGGGATAACAAGTACGAGCAGTACTTC.

V gene TRBV10-3 combines with J gene TRBJ2-2; D gene ambiguous. Germline V gene sequence: CDR1 ENHRY, CDR2 SYGVKD. The germline V and J ends were trimmed by 0 bases and 3 bases, with 11 bases remaining between them. CDR3 length: 16 amino acids. The CDR3 DNA follows: TGTGCCATCAGTGAGTCAAGGGTCGGGTACACCGGGGAGCTGTTTTTT. Amino acid sequence: CAISESRVGYTGELFF.

This rearrangement joins TRBV6-5 to TRBJ2-2, with TRBD2 matching over 12 bases. The CDR3 extends over 14 amino acids. Germline assignment: CDR1 MNHEY and CDR2 SVGAGI. Trimming removed 5 bases from V and 6 bases from J; junction bases left unmatched: 1. The CDR3 is CASSLAGGPGELFF. The CDR3 DNA follows: TGTGCCAGCAGTCTAGCGGGAGGGCCCGGGGAGCTGTTTTTT.

This chain links TRBV19 with TRBJ1-1, with D uncertain. Germline V gene data show CDR1 as LNHDA and CDR2 as SQIVND (reference sequence). V shed 6 bases and J shed 2 bases, with 13 bases lying between them. The CDR3 sequence is 14 residues long. CDR3 amino acids: CASSYMEVNTEAFF. The CDR3 nucleotides are TGTGCCAGTAGCTACATGGAGGTTAACACTGAAGCTTTCTTT.

The gene calls are TRBV11-2 and TRBJ2-7; TRBD1 is a possible D gene (6 bases). This CDR3 comprises 15 residues. Germline V gene data show CDR1 as SGHAT and CDR2 as FQNNGV. V was cut by 1 base and J by 2 bases, with 12 bases left in between. CDR3 residues: CASSLGQAKTYEQYF. CDR3 bases: TGTGCCAGCAGCTTAGGACAGGCGAAAACCTACGAGCAGTACTTC.

The chain is built from TRBV27 and TRBJ1-4, with D perhaps matching TRBD1 (5 bases). The CDR3 totals 14 residues. Trimming shortened V by 4 bases and J by 8 bases, and 14 bases separated the two germline ends. Per germline, CDR1 MNHEY and CDR2 SMNVEV (reference sequence). The CDR3 DNA is TGTGCCAGCAGTTGGAGGCAGGGAAGAGAAAAACTGTTTTTT. It codes for CASSWRQGREKLFF.

This chain connects TRBV4-1 to TRBJ1-4; possible D gene TRBD1, 5 bases. The ends were cut back, 4 bases at V and 8 bases at J, with 17 bases in the middle. The CDR3 is made up of 15 amino acids. Germline V gene data show CDR1 as MGHRA and CDR2 as YSYEKL. The CDR3 bases are TGCGCCAGCAGCCTCACAGGTGGCGGTATCGAAAAACTGTTTTTT. Encoded protein: CASSLTGGGIEKLFF.

This chain joins TRBV7-8 and TRBJ1-1; D not certain. This CDR3 is 11 amino acids long. The V gene's germline CDR1 is SGHVS and CDR2 FQNEAQ. Trimming stripped 7 bases from V and 4 bases from J, with 7 bases between. In nucleotides, the CDR3 is TGTGCCAGCAATATGGGCACTGAAGCTTTCTTT. This sequence encodes CASNMGTEAFF.

CDR3 residues: CASSFSHSYEQYF. The CDR3 nucleotides read TGTGCCAGCAGTTTCTCCCACTCCTACGAGCAGTACTTC. The V gene is TRBV28, the J gene TRBJ2-7; D unclear. Germline V CDR1 and CDR2: MDHEN, SYDVKM. The CDR3 sequence is 13 residues long. V was cut by 3 bases and J by 0 bases, with 6 bases left in between.

This chain links TRBV2 with TRBJ2-7; no definite D call. V was cut by 5 bases and J by 7 bases, with 9 bases left in between. Germline V gene data show CDR1 as SNHLY and CDR2 as FYNNEI. The CDR3 totals 11 residues. CDR3 protein: CASSLRLEQYF. CDR3 coding DNA: TGTGCCAGCAGTCTACGTCTTGAGCAGTACTTC.

The V gene is TRBV5-6, the J gene TRBJ2-1, with 8 bases aligning to TRBD1. CDR1 and CDR2 (germline): SGHDT, YYEEEE. The CDR3 is made up of 15 amino acids. The V segment lost 4 bases and the J segment 7 bases; nucleotides outside the gene matches: 10. CDR3 loop: CASSVMGQVGNEQFF. DNA of the CDR3: TGTGCCAGCAGCGTCATGGGACAGGTGGGGAATGAGCAGTTCTTC.

This chain connects TRBV28 to TRBJ1-4; a possible D gene is TRBD1 (6 bases). The V end was cut by 3 bases, the J end by 0 bases, with 17 bases between. Per germline, CDR1 MDHEN and CDR2 SYDVKM. There are 18 residues in the CDR3. The CDR3 nucleotides are TGTGCCAGCAGTTTCGGGCAGGGGTTGGAAGCAACTAATGAAAAACTGTTTTTT. Translating it yields CASSFGQGLEATNEKLFF.

This clone was seen just once. V usage is TRBV27 and J usage is TRBJ1-1, with 7 bases aligning to TRBD1. Per germline, CDR1 MNHEY and CDR2 SMNVEV (reference sequence). J lost 4 bases, V lost 2 bases, and 4 bases had no gene match. This CDR3 has 14 residues. CDR3 DNA sequence: TGTGCCAGCAGTTTAACAGGGGCGGGCACTGAAGCTTTCTTT. The encoded protein is CASSLTGAGTEAFF.

This chain connects TRBV9 to TRBJ2-2; D is possibly TRBD1 (5 bases). Between the trimmed V and J ends, which lost 3 bases and 3 bases, there was a span of 9 bases. The CDR3 is made up of 14 amino acids. CDR1 SGDLS and CDR2 YYNGEE come from the germline V gene. CDR3 bases: TGTGCCAGCAGCGGGGGCAGCCACACCGGGGAGCTGTTTTTT. Amino acids: CASSGGSHTGELFF.

The chain has TRBV7-8 and TRBJ1-1; D possibly corresponds to TRBD1 (5 bases). Germline CDR1 reads SGHVS; CDR2 reads FQNEAQ. V gave up 0 bases and J gave up 4 bases, with 18 bases separating them. This CDR3 comprises 17 residues. The CDR3 is CASSLAPHRPKGTEAFF. In DNA form, the CDR3 reads TGTGCCAGCAGCTTAGCTCCACACAGGCCCAAGGGCACTGAAGCTTTCTTT.